The rows below give T cell receptor beta chains drawn from one sample of a study of human T cells and chemical hapten exposure. Each CDR3 protein gets one entry after TCRdb re-called the RACE reads with MiXCR. Of some 70,000 distinct CDR3 sequences listed, 10% to 13% were seen once; the top ten hold 6.8%. This specimen was whole blood, taken in connection with sensitization to the hapten diphenylcyclopropenone (DPC). All receptors come from a woman between 50 and 59 years old with alopecia areata. Some clones in this sample may be carry-over from other donors' samples. The CDR3 runs from the conserved cysteine through the conserved F or W. D genes are given only for firm matches.

TRBD2,TRBV20-1,CSARDSLAGAIYEQYF
NA,TRBV7-6,CASSSLPSAYNEQFF
NA,TRBV27,CASSQDNYGYTF
TRBD2,TRBV19,CASKPGLGSTGELFF
NA,TRBV19,CASAQSSYNSPLHF
NA,TRBV29-1,CSVVTANYGYTF
NA,TRBV9,CASSVVSLELVPTGELFF
TRBD1,TRBV18,CASHPGTGGVEQYF
NA,TRBV30,CAWSGSQGSSYNSPLHF
NA,TRBV6-1,CASSRQEGNEKLFF
NA,TRBV21-1,CASSTTLFGYTF
TRBD1,TRBV15,CATSRGQSETQYF
NA,TRBV29-1,CSVERVVFNTEAFF